These 23 T cell receptor beta chains came from one sample sequenced in a study of T-cell reconstitution after alpha-beta-depleted transplantation in children. Researchers prepared the TCRbeta library using unique molecular identifiers, the study reports. TCRdb independently ran MiXCR on the PCR reads; one entry per CDR3 protein. The sample yields 500,000 to 650,000 distinct CDR3 sequences, approximately 10% seen once. The material was PBMCs, mostly from graft donor cells, obtained 180 days after TCRalphabeta/CD19-depleted stem cell transplant. The receptors derive from a female patient between 2 and 15 years old who had a stem cell transplant for aplastic anemia, so the T cells may come from the graft donor.

The gene calls are TRBV20-1 and TRBJ2-1, with D possibly being TRBD2 (6 bases). Germline V CDR1 and CDR2: DFQATT, SNEGSKA (reference sequence). There are 16 residues in the CDR3. The V and J ends lost 0 bases and 0 bases respectively, with 12 bases between them. CDR3 DNA: TGCAGTGCTAGAGACTATCCCGGGAGCTCCTACAATGAGCAGTTCTTC. It encodes CSARDYPGSSYNEQFF.

Only one count was recorded for this clonotype. The genes are TRBV7-6 and TRBJ1-4, with unresolved D. The germline gives CDR1 SGHVS, CDR2 FNYEAQ. The CDR3 spans 14 residues. Deletions cut 5 bases from V and 6 bases from J, with 13 bases between. The CDR3 sequence is CASSHTSKDEKLFF. CDR3 nucleotide sequence: TGTGCCAGCAGCCATACATCCAAGGATGAAAAACTGTTTTTT.

The chain carries TRBV7-2 and TRBJ1-5; D not certain. Germline V lookup: CDR1 SGHTA, CDR2 FQGNSA. CDR3 length: 13 amino acids. Trimming took 1 base from V and 5 from J, leaving 6 bases between them. The CDR3 DNA is TGTGCCAGCAGCTTAGGACTCTATCAGCCCCAGCATTTT. Protein: CASSLGLYQPQHF.

This clonotype turned up a few times. V and J are TRBV28 and TRBJ2-1; D possibly corresponds to TRBD2 (6 bases). V was cut by 8 bases and J by 3 bases, with 17 bases left in between. Germline CDR1 is MDHEN and CDR2 is SYDVKM. The CDR3 is 15 residues long. The CDR3 DNA sequence: TGTGCCAGCCTGGGGACTTCCAAACACTACAATGAGCAGTTCTTC. This gives the protein CASLGTSKHYNEQFF.

This sequence joins TRBV5-1 and TRBJ2-7; D is uncertain. The V gene lost 4 bases and the J gene lost 0 bases, with 11 bases spanning the gap. The CDR3 extends over 14 amino acids. Germline loops: CDR1 SGHRS, CDR2 YFSETQ. The CDR3 DNA reads TGCGCCAGCAGCCCTGGGCCGGACTCCTACGAGCAGTACTTC. Residues: CASSPGPDSYEQYF.

To note about this clonotype: This may be a read error: a much more frequent sequence differs by one nucleotide. The chain combines TRBV28 with TRBJ2-7; 8 bases line up with TRBD1. Germline V lookup: CDR1 MDHEN, CDR2 SYDVKM. CDR3 length equals 14 residues. The CDR3 DNA sequence: TGTGCCATCAGTTTCGCCAGGGGGCTGTCCGAGCAGTACTTC. Protein: CAISFARGLSEQYF.

There are a few counts of this clonotype. The CDR3 here is CASSLRDTPTNEQFF. DNA of the CDR3: TGTGCCAGCAGCCTCCGGGACACCCCAACGAATGAGCAGTTCTTC. V is TRBV7-9 and J is TRBJ2-1, with D possibly TRBD1 on 6 matching bases. The germline CDR1 and CDR2 sequences are SEHNR and FQNEAQ (reference sequence). This CDR3 has 15 residues. Between the trimmed V and J ends, which lost 5 bases and 7 bases, there was a span of 18 bases.

This sequence joins TRBV7-6 and TRBJ1-2, with TRBD1 as a possible D gene (5 bases). CDR3 length: 16 amino acids. Germline-derived CDR1 and CDR2 are SGHVS and FNYEAQ. The ends were cut back, 5 bases at V and 6 bases at J, with 22 bases in the middle. As DNA, the CDR3 is TGTGCCAGCAGCCTGGGACCAGAAAAGGTCGTGCATGGCTACACCTTC. Translating gives CASSLGPEKVVHGYTF.

The chain employs TRBV4-3 and TRBJ2-1; D gene ambiguous. Germline lookup yields CDR1 LGHNA and CDR2 YSLEER. The CDR3 spans 17 residues. The ends were cut back, 0 bases at V and 2 bases at J, with 14 bases in the middle. CDR3 nucleotides: TGCGCCAGCAGCCAAGATGCCGCTCATGAGCCCTACAATGAGCAGTTCTTC. It encodes CASSQDAAHEPYNEQFF.

A few counts support this clonotype. V gene TRBV20-1 combines with J gene TRBJ2-3; 11 positions match TRBD2. The CDR3 covers 15 residues. Germline trimming cut 6 bases from V and 2 bases from J; bases unmatched to any gene: 7. The germline CDR1 and CDR2 sequences are DFQATT and SNEGSKA (reference sequence). The CDR3 DNA is TGCAGTGCGGCCGGGACTAGCGGTTTCACAGATACGCAGTATTTT. It translates to CSAAGTSGFTDTQYF.

CDR3 nucleotides: TGTGCCAGCTCACAAGAGGGGGACACCGGGGAGCTGTTTTTT. The encoded protein is CASSQEGDTGELFF. V usage is TRBV18 and J usage is TRBJ2-2, with D possibly TRBD1 on 6 matching bases. This CDR3 is 14 amino acids long. In germline, CDR1 is KGHSH, CDR2 LQKENI. V was clipped by 4 bases and J by 3 bases, with 9 bases between them.

This clonotype was picked up a small number of times. This sequence joins TRBV20-1 and TRBJ2-7; 8 nucleotides line up with TRBD1. CDR1 and CDR2 (germline): DFQATT, SNEGSKA (reference sequence). The ends lost 7 bases at V and 4 bases at J; junction bases unmatched: 6. The CDR3 has 12 amino acids. Here the CDR3 reads CSGNRGRYEQYF. CDR3 coding DNA: TGCAGTGGAAACAGGGGGAGGTACGAGCAGTACTTC.

This clonotype was detected a few times. This chain uses TRBV10-3 with TRBJ1-1; D remains ambiguous. Trimming took off 1 base at V and 5 bases at J, with 14 bases between the two ends. The CDR3 has 15 amino acids. Looked up from germline, CDR1 is ENHRY and CDR2 is SYGVKD. The CDR3 DNA sequence: TGTGCCATCAGTGAGTTCCAGCGGATAGGGACTGAAGCTTTCTTT. Encoded protein: CAISEFQRIGTEAFF.

A few counts support this clonotype. The V gene is TRBV5-1, the J gene TRBJ2-3, with TRBD1 matching over 7 bases. Germline values: CDR1 SGHRS, CDR2 YFSETQ. With V trimmed by 4 bases and J by 1 base, 6 bases remained unmatched. The CDR3 extends over 15 amino acids. The CDR3, as DNA: TGCGCCAGCAGCCTAGGACAGGAAGGCACAGATACGCAGTATTTT. Translation: CASSLGQEGTDTQYF.

This chain joins TRBV5-1 and TRBJ2-3; D gene ambiguous. The CDR3 has 14 amino acids. In germline, CDR1 is SGHRS, CDR2 YFSETQ. Trimming left V 0 bases short and J 4 bases short, with 9 bases between. The CDR3 nucleotides are TGCGCCAGCAGCTTGGATTTGGGATCAGATACGCAGTATTTT. Its protein product is CASSLDLGSDTQYF.

This clonotype was detected only a few times. The chain couples TRBV5-6 to TRBJ2-3; D could derive from TRBD1 or TRBD2 (5 bases each). Deletions cut 3 bases from V and 6 bases from J, with 20 bases between. The CDR3 loop spans 16 amino acids. CDR1 is SGHDT and CDR2 is YYEEEE in the germline V gene. CDR3 residues: CASSSGTLVLIDTQYF. The CDR3 nucleotides read TGTGCCAGCAGCTCCGGGACCCTCGTTTTGATCGATACGCAGTATTTT.

The chain recombines TRBV20-1 with TRBJ2-3; 8 bases line up with TRBD2. The CDR3 runs 11 residues. With V trimmed by 6 bases and J by 10 bases, 6 bases remained unmatched. Germline V gives CDR1 DFQATT, CDR2 SNEGSKA (reference sequence). This CDR3 reads CSAQYGGAQYF. CDR3 sequence (DNA): TGCAGTGCCCAGTACGGGGGGGCGCAGTATTTT.

This chain links TRBV7-2 with TRBJ1-3; D perhaps matches TRBD1 (5 bases). Germline CDR1 and CDR2: SGHTA and FQGNSA. Trimming took off 7 bases at V and 3 bases at J, with 19 bases between the two ends. This CDR3 is built from 16 residues. The CDR3 reads CASTLTGGMVGNTIYF. Written as DNA, the CDR3 is TGTGCCAGCACCCTGACCGGGGGTATGGTTGGAAACACCATATATTTT. The full variable domain, rest sourced from reference TRBV7-2 and TRBJ1-3, is GAGVSQSPSNKVTEKGKDVELRCDPISGHTALYWYRQSLGQGLEFLIYFQGNSAPDKSGLPSDRFSAERTGGSVSTLTIQRTQQEDSAVYLCASTLTGGMVGNTIYFGEGSWLTVV.

This chain uses TRBV20-1 with TRBJ1-1; D unresolved. The V gene lost 6 bases and the J gene lost 5 bases, with 13 bases spanning the gap. Per germline, CDR1 DFQATT and CDR2 SNEGSKA (reference sequence). There are 12 residues in the CDR3. CDR3 region: CSARRQWTEAFF. As DNA, the CDR3 is TGCAGTGCCCGCAGGCAGTGGACTGAAGCTTTCTTT.

This clonotype was detected only a few times. The chain couples TRBV28 to TRBJ1-5; D is possibly TRBD1 (6 bases). Germline assignment: CDR1 MDHEN and CDR2 SYDVKM. CDR3 length equals 15 residues. The V end lost 3 bases, the J end lost 3 bases, and 12 bases lay between the germline ends. This chain's CDR3 is CASSFPGVNNQPQHF. Written as DNA, the CDR3 is TGTGCCAGCAGTTTCCCAGGGGTGAACAATCAGCCCCAGCATTTT.

The J gene is TRBJ1-3, the V gene TRBV15; D unclear. This CDR3 has 14 amino acids. The V gene lost 3 bases and the J gene lost 2 bases, with 8 bases spanning the gap. From germline, CDR1 is LNHNV and CDR2 YYDKDF (reference sequence). Here the CDR3 DNA reads TGTGCCACCAGCAGCCCTGAGACTGGAAACACCATATATTTT. It specifies CATSSPETGNTIYF.

This clonotype was counted a few times. The chain has TRBV12-3 or TRBV12-4 and TRBJ2-1; 7 bases match TRBD2. This CDR3 region has 15 residues. J was trimmed by 2 bases and V by 5 bases; bases with no gene match: 6. The CDR3 DNA follows: TGTGCCAGCAGTACTAGCGTCGCCGCCTACAATGAGCAGTTCTTC. Protein sequence: CASSTSVAAYNEQFF.

This clonotype was seen a handful of times. The chain carries TRBV4-3 and TRBJ1-5, with D unresolved. CDR1 and CDR2 (germline): LGHNA, YSLEER. The CDR3 is 19 amino acids. The V end was cut by 0 bases, the J end by 0 bases, with 18 bases between. The CDR3 DNA follows: TGCGCCAGCAGCCAAGATAGCATCTTGGCTTCACCTAGCAATCAGCCCCAGCATTTT. Translation: CASSQDSILASPSNQPQHF.